These T cell receptor beta chains were read from a single sample in a study of beta chain features in type 1 diabetes. The method was immunoSEQ multiplex PCR; TCRdb's version includes in-frame clones alone and lacks a portion of them. The table has 300,000 to 400,000 clones, roughly 14% seen once; the top ten hold about 0.015%. The specimen was naive CD4+ T cells from blood. The source of these receptors is a woman aged 18 to 35 with type 1 diabetes. CDR3s include the opening cysteine and the closing phenylalanine or tryptophan. The order of the fields is V gene, J gene, CDR3 protein.

v_call: TRBV7-9; j_call: TRBJ2-7; cdr3_aa: CASSLAGGYEQYF
v_call: TRBV11-2; j_call: TRBJ1-4; cdr3_aa: CASSPDRREKLFF
v_call: TRBV9; j_call: TRBJ2-1; cdr3_aa: CASSVEQPEQFF
v_call: TRBV6-6; j_call: TRBJ1-1; cdr3_aa: CASSYERSNTEAFF
v_call: TRBV28; j_call: TRBJ2-1; cdr3_aa: CASSFGLSPGQFF
v_call: TRBV7-2; j_call: TRBJ1-2; cdr3_aa: CASSQMGQGGYGYTF
v_call: TRBV7-3; j_call: TRBJ1-2; cdr3_aa: CASSLGQGYGYTF
v_call: TRBV30; j_call: TRBJ2-5; cdr3_aa: CAWSPPGGPRETQYF
v_call: TRBV5-1; j_call: TRBJ1-2; cdr3_aa: CASSGPRNNYGYTF
v_call: TRBV6-5; j_call: TRBJ2-5; cdr3_aa: CASSWLGTGQETQYF
v_call: TRBV19; j_call: TRBJ2-6; cdr3_aa: CASSVTGGGANVLTF
v_call: TRBV10-3; j_call: TRBJ2-5; cdr3_aa: CAIRGTGGQETQYF
v_call: TRBV5-4; j_call: TRBJ1-1; cdr3_aa: CASSLGLRNTEAFF
v_call: TRBV4-1; j_call: TRBJ2-3; cdr3_aa: CASSQPTRADTQYF
v_call: TRBV11-2; j_call: TRBJ2-4; cdr3_aa: CASSSITGGYQYF
v_call: TRBV10-3; j_call: TRBJ1-5; cdr3_aa: CAISDPTRTGNQPQHF